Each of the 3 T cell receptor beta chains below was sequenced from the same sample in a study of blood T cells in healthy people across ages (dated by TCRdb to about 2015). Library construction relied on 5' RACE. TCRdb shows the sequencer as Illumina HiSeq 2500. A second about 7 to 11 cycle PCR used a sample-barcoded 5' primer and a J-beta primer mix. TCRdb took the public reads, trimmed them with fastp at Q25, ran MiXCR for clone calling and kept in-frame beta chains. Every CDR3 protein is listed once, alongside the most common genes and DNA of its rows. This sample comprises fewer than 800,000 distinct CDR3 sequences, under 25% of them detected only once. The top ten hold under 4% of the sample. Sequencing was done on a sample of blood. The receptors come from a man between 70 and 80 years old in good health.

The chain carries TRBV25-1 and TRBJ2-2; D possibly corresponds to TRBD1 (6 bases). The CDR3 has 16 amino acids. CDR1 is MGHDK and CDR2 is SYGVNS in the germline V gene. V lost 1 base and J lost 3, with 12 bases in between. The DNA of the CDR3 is TGTGCCAGCAGTGAATTTGCAGGGGCGGACACCGGGGAGCTGTTTTTT. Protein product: CASSEFAGADTGELFF.

The chain's CDR3 is CASSYSPLSGANVLTF. The CDR3, as DNA: TGTGCCAGCAGTTACAGCCCGCTCTCTGGGGCCAACGTCCTGACTTTC. V gene TRBV6-2 or TRBV6-3 combines with J gene TRBJ2-6; D unclear. In germline, CDR1 is MNHEY, CDR2 SVGEGT. Trimming removed 2 bases from V and 0 bases from J, with 8 bases in between. The CDR3 has 16 residues.

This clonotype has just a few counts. The CDR3 DNA follows: TGCAGCGTTACCTACAGGGAAAGTTACGAGCAGTACTTC. The encoded protein is CSVTYRESYEQYF. The chain links TRBV29-1 to TRBJ2-1, with D tentatively TRBD1 (6 bases). The end of the DNA fits TRBJ2-7 better, so the J call may be wrong. CDR1 SQVTM and CDR2 ANQGSEA come from the germline V gene. The CDR3 has 13 residues.